This TCR beta chain was found in a study of shared clonotypes between healthy human individuals. Turning to this clone: The same CDR3 can be traced to other DNA sequences in this sample.

The table came from immunoSEQ multiplex PCR; TCRdb's copy has only in-frame clones and leaves some out. The sample holds roughly 1 million clones, approximately 78% seen once. This sequence originates from a man between 18 and 35 years old in good health. Some clones in this sample may be carry-over from other donors' samples. The sample taken for sequencing was memory CD4+ T cells from PBMCs. Subset specified: CD45RA-negative fraction.

CDR3 amino acids: CASTDRGGNQPQHF. In nucleotides, the CDR3 is TGTGCCAGCACGGACAGGGGGGGCAATCAGCCCCAGCATTTT. V usage is TRBV19 and J usage is TRBJ1-5; 10 bases map to TRBD1. Germline CDR1 LNHDA, CDR2 SQIVND (reference sequence). Losses at the gene ends were 9 bases for V and 2 bases for J; bases not matched to a gene: 4. The CDR3 sequence is 14 residues long.